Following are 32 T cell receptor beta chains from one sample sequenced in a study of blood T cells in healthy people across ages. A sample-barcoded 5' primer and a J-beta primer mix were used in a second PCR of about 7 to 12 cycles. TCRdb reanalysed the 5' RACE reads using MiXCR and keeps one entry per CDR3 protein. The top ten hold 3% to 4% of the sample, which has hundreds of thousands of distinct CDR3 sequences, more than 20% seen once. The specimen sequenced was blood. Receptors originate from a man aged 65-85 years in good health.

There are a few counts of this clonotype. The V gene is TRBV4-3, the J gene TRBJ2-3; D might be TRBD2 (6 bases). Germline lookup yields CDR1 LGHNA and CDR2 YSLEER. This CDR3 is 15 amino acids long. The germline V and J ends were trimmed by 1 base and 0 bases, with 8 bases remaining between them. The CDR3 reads CASSQGAGSTDTQYF. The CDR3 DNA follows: TGCGCCAGCAGCCAAGGCGCGGGGAGCACAGATACGCAGTATTTT.

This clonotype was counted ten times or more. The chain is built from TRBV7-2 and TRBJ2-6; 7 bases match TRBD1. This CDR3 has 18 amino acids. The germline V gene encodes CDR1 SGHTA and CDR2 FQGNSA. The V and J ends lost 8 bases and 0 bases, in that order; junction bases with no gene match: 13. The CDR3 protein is CASQKGTARSSGANVLTF. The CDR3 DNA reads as TGTGCCAGCCAGAAAGGGACAGCCCGATCCTCTGGGGCCAACGTCCTGACTTTC.

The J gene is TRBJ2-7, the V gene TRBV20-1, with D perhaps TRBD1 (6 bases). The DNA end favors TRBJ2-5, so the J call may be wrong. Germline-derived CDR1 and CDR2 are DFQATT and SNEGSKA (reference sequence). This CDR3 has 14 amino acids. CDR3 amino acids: CSARSGGTQETQYF. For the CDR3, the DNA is TGCAGTGCCCGCAGTGGGGGCACCCAAGAGACCCAGTACTTC.

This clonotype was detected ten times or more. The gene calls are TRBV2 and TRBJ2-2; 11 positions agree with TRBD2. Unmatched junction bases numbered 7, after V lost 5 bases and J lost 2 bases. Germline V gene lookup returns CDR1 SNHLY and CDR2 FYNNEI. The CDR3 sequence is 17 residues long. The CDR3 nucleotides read TGTGCCAGCAGTCCTAATCTAGCGGGAGGAAACACCGGGGAGCTGTTTTTT. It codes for CASSPNLAGGNTGELFF.

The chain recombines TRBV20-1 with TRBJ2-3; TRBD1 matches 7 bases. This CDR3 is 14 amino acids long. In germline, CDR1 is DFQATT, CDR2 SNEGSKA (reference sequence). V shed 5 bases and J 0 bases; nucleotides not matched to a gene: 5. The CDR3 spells CSAFRQGSTDTQYF. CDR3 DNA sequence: TGCAGTGCTTTTCGACAGGGCAGCACAGATACGCAGTATTTT.

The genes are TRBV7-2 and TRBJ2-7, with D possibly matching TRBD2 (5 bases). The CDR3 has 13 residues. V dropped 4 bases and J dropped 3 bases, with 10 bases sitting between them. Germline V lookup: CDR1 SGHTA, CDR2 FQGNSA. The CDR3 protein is CASSWPTSYEQYF. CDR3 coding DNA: TGTGCCAGCAGCTGGCCTACTAGCTACGAGCAGTACTTC.

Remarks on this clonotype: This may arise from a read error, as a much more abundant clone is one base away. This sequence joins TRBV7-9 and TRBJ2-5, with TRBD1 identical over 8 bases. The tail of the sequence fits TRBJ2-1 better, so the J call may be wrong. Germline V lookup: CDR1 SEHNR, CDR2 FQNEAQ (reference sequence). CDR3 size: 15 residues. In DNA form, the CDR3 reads TGTGCCAGCAGCTTAGCGAGACAGGGGTGCAATGAGCAGTTCTTC. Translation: CASSLARQGCNEQFF.

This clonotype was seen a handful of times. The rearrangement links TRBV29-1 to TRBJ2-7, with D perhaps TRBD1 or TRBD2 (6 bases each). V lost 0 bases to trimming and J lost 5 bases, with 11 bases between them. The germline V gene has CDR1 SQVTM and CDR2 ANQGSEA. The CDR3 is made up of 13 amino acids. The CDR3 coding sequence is TGCAGCGTTGAAGATCTGGGGGGCCACGAGCAGTACTTC. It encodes CSVEDLGGHEQYF.

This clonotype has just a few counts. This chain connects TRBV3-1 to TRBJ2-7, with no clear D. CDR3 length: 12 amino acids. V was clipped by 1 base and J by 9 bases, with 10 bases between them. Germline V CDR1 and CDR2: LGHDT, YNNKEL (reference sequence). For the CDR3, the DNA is TGTGCCAGCAGCCAAGGCAAAGTGGGGCAGTACTTC. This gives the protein CASSQGKVGQYF.

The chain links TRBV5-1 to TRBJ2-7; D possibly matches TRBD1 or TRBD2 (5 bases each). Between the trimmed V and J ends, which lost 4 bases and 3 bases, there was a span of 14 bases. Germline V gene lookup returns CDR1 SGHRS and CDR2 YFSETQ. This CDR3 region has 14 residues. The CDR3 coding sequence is TGCGCCAGCAGCAAAGGGACCTTGAACTACGAGCAGTACTTC. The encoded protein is CASSKGTLNYEQYF.

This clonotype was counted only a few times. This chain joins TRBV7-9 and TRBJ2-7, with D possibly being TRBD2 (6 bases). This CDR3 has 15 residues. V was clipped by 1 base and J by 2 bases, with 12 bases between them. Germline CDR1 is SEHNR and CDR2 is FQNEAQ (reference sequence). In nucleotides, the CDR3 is TGTGCCAGCAGCTTAGTGGCGGGGTTTACCTACGAGCAGTACTTC. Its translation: CASSLVAGFTYEQYF.

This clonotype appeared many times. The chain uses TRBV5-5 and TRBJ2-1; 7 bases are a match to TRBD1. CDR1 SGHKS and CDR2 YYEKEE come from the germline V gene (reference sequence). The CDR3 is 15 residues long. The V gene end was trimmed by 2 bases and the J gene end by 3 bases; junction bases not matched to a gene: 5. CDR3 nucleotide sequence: TGTGCCAGCAGCTTACAGGGGTCCGTCTACAATGAGCAGTTCTTC. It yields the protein CASSLQGSVYNEQFF. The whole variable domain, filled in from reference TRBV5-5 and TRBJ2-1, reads DAGVTQSPTHLIKTRGQQVTLRCSPISGHKSVSWYQQVLGQGPQFIFQYYEKEERGRGNFPDRFSARQFPNYSSELNVNALLLGDSALYLCASSLQGSVYNEQFFGPGTRLTVL.

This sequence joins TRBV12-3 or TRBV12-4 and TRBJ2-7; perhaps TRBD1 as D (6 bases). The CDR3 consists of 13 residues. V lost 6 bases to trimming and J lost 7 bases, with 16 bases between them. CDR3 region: CASSVLDSGEQYF. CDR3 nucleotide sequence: TGTGCCAGCAGCGTACTGGACAGCGGTGAGCAGTACTTC.

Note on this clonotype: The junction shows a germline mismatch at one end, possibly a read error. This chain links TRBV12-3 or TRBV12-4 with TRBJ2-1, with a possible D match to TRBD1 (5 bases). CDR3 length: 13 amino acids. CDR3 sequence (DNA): TGTGCCAGCAGACGCGACAGCTACAATGAGCGGTTCTTC. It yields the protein CASRRDSYNERFF.

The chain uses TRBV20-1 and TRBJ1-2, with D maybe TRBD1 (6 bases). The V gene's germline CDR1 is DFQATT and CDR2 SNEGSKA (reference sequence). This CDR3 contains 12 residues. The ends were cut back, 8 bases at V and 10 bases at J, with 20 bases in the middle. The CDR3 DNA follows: TGCAGTCCGACAAGGGGGTCAGGGGACTACACCTTC. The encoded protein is CSPTRGSGDYTF.

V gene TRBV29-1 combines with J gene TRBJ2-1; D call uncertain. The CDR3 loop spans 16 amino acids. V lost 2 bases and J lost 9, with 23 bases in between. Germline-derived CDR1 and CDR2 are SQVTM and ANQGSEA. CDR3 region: CSVEISVGLVRGEQFF. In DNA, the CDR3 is TGCAGCGTTGAAATATCGGTAGGGTTGGTTCGCGGTGAGCAGTTCTTC.

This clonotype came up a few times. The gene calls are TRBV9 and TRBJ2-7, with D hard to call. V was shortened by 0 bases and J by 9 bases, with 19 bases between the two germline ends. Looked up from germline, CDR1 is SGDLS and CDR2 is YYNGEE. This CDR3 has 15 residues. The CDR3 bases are TGTGCCAGCAGCGTAGAAGGATCTCACTACGAGCGGCAGTACTTC. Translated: CASSVEGSHYERQYF.

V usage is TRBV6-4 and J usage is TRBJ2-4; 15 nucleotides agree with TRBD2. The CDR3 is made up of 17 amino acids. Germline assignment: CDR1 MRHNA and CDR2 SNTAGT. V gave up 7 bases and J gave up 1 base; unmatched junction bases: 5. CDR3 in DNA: TGTGCCAGCATTCCGGGGACTAGCGGGAGGGCCAAAAACATTCAGTACTTC. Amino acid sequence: CASIPGTSGRAKNIQYF.

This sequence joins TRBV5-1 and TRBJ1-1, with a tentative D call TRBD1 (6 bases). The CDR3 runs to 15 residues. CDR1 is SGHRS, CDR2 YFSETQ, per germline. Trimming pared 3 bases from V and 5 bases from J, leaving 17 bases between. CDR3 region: CASSSGGTENTEAFF. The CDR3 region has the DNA TGCGCCAGCAGCTCTGGGGGCACAGAGAATACTGAAGCTTTCTTT.

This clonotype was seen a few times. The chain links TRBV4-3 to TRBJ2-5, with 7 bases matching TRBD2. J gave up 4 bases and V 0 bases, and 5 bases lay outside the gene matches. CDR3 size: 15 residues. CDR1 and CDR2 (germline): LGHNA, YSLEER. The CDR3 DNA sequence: TGCGCCAGCAGCCAAGAACGCGGGAGCCTAGAGACCCAGTACTTC. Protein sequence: CASSQERGSLETQYF.

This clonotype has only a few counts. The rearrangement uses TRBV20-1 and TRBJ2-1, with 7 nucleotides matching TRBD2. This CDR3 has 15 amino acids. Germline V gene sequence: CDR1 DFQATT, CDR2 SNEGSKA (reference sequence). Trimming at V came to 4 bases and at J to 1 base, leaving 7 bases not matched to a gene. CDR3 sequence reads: CSATKAGTSYNEQFF. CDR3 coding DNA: TGCAGTGCTACAAAAGCGGGAACATCCTACAATGAGCAGTTCTTC.

Here the CDR3 DNA reads TGTGCCAGCAGCCTAGGACAGGGCTGGAACACTGAAGCTTTCTTT. Encoded protein: CASSLGQGWNTEAFF. The chain couples TRBV3-1 to TRBJ1-1, with 8 bases lining up with TRBD1. The J segment lost 1 base and the V segment lost 4 bases, leaving 5 bases of the junction unmatched. The CDR3 extends over 15 amino acids. CDR1 is LGHDT, CDR2 YNNKEL, per germline (reference sequence). The complete variable domain, with remaining parts taken from reference TRBV3-1 and TRBJ1-1, reads DTAVSQTPKYLVTQMGNDKSIKCEQNLGHDTMYWYKQDSKKFLKIMFSYNNKELIINETVPNRFSPKSPDKAHLNLHINSLELGDSAVYFCASSLGQGWNTEAFFGQGTRLTVV.

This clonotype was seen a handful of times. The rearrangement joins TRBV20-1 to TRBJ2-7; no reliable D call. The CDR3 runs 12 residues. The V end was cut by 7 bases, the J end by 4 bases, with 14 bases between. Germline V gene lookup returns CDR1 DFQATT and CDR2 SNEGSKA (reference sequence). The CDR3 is CSVAYLGYEQYF. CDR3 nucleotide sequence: TGCAGTGTAGCCTACTTGGGGTACGAGCAGTACTTC.

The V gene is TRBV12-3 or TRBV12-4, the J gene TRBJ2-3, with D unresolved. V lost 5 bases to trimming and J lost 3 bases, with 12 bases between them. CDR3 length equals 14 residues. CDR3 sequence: CASSPQLGTDTQYF. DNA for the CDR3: TGTGCCAGCAGTCCCCAGTTGGGAACAGATACGCAGTATTTT.

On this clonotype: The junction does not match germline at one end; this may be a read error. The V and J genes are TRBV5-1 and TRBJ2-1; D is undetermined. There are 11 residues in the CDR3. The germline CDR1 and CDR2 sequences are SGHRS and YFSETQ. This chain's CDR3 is CAGSLAHEQFF. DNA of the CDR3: TGCGCCGGCAGCTTGGCGCATGAGCAGTTCTTC.

Written as DNA, the CDR3 is TGTGCCAGCAGCCAAGTTAGAGGGAATGGCGAGCAGTACTTC. Translating it yields CASSQVRGNGEQYF. This chain joins TRBV3-1 and TRBJ2-1; tentatively, D is TRBD2 (5 bases). The DNA end is a closer match to TRBJ2-7, so the J assignment may be wrong. The germline gives CDR1 LGHDT, CDR2 YNNKEL (reference sequence). This CDR3 region has 14 residues.

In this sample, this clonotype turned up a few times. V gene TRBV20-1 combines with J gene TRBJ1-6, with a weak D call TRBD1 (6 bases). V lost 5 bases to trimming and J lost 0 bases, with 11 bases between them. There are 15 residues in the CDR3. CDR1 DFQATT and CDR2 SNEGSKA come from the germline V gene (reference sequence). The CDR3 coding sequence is TGCAGTGCTTTGGACAGAGGCTCCTATAATTCACCCCTCCACTTT. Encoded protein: CSALDRGSYNSPLHF.

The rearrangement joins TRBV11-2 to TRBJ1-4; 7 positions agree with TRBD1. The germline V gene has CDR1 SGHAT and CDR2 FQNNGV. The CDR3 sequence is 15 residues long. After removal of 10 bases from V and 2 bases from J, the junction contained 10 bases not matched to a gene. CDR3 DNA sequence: TGTGCCAAGAACAGGGGTTTTTTGACTAATGAAAAACTGTTTTTT. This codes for CAKNRGFLTNEKLFF.

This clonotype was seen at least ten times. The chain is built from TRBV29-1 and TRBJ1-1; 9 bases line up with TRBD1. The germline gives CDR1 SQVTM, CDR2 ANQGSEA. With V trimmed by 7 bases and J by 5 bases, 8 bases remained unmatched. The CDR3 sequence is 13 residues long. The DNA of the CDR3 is TGCAGCGCTACCGGGACAGGGAGGACTGAAGCTTTCTTT. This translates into CSATGTGRTEAFF.

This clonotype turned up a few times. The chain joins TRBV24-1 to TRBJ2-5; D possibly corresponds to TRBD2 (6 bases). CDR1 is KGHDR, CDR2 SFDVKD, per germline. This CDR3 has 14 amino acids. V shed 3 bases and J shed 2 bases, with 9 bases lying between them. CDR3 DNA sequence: TGTGCCACCAGTGATGGCGGGGTTCAAGAGACCCAGTACTTC. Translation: CATSDGGVQETQYF.

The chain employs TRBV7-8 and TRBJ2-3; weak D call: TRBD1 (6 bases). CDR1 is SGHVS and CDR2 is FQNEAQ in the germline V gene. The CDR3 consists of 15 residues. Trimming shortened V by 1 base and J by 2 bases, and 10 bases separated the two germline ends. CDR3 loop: CASSLDQGYTDTQYF. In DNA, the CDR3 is TGTGCCAGCAGCTTAGATCAGGGGTACACAGATACGCAGTATTTT. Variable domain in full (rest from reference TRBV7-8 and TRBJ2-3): GAGVSQSPRYKVAKRGQDVALRCDPISGHVSLFWYQQALGQGPEFLTYFQNEAQLDKSGLPSDRFFAERPEGSVSTLKIQRTQQEDSAVYLCASSLDQGYTDTQYFGPGTRLTVL.

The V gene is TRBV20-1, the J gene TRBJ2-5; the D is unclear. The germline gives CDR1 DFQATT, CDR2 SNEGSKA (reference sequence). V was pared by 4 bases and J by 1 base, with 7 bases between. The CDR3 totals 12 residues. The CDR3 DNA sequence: TGCAGTGCTAAGGCCTTCCAAGAGACCCAGTACTTC. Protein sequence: CSAKAFQETQYF.